The following is a T cell receptor beta chain sequence with its context. Some clones are missing from TCRdb's copy, which holds only in-frame ones; the method was immunoSEQ multiplex PCR. The sample holds 15,000 to 20,000 clones; 80% to 90% are singletons and the top ten take 25% to 35%. The data belong to a study of OX40 agonist ivuxolimab in advanced cancers. CDR1 and CDR2 from the germline V gene are SGHDT and YYEEEE. The CDR3 spans 14 residues. V lost 4 bases to trimming and J lost 3 bases, with 13 bases between them. Individuals having autoimmune disease history or systemic immunosuppression were not enrolled. Sampling times: baseline, cycle 4 day 1, cycle 7 day 1.

The chain has TRBV5-6 and TRBJ2-5; no definite D call. The TCR comes from an adult with an advanced solid tumor such as melanoma, head and neck, liver or kidney cancer. The sample here was CD4+ or CD8+ T cells sorted from blood, taken in a trial of the OX40 agonist ivuxolimab. CDR3 sequence: CASSQHGREETQYF. The CDR3 region has the DNA TGTGCCAGCAGCCAACACGGAAGGGAAGAGACCCAGTACTTC.